This T cell receptor (beta chain) was found in a study of regulatory T cells in long-lasting Graves disease. This clonotype was detected only once. Mismatch with germline at one junction end may stem from a read error. Arm-PCR of CDR3 regions with iRepertoire HTBI primers generated TCR beta libraries. One entry per CDR3 protein, called by TCRdb with MiXCR from the multiplex PCR reads. The sample consists of roughly 400,000 distinct CDR3 sequences, 21% of them appearing once. Stated time point: persistent/refractory GD, antithyroid drugs over 5 years with positive TRAb. The authors made the TCR library using RNA they extracted from PBMCs. EDTA tubes received approximately 10 milliliters of drawn peripheral blood. Germline V CDR1 and CDR2: SEHNR, FQNEAQ (reference sequence). This CDR3 region has 14 residues.

Sample: peripheral blood mononuclear cells (PBMCs), taken when the disease was refractory, from a patient treated with antithyroid drugs. The receptor's source is a female donor with Graves disease. The chain couples TRBV7-9 to TRBJ1-6; D may be TRBD1 (6 bases). The CDR3 here is CASGFGGQGSPLHF. The DNA of the CDR3 is TGTGCCAGCGGCTTCGGGGGGCAGGGTTCACCCCTCCACTTT.